The 20 T cell receptor beta chains below come from one sample, sequenced in a study of CD8 T cells in Susac syndrome. The authors reverse transcribed about 0.45 to 1 ug RNA with random hexamers. From the immunoSEQ multiplex PCR reads, TCRdb called clonotypes with MiXCR, one entry per CDR3 protein. The data contain roughly 130,000 distinct CDR3 sequences, roughly 95% of them singletons. What was sequenced was CD4+ T cells from PBMCs. The receptors derive from a human donor with multiple sclerosis.

The chain employs TRBV3-1 and TRBJ1-5, with 7 positions matching TRBD1. The germline CDR1 and CDR2 sequences are LGHDT and YNNKEL (reference sequence). V gave up 0 bases and J gave up 7 bases; unmatched junction bases: 3. The CDR3 runs to 14 residues. CDR3 nucleotide sequence: TGTGCCAGCAGCCAAGAAGGGGGCGGCCAGCCCCAGCATTTT. This gives the protein CASSQEGGGQPQHF.

The gene calls are TRBV28 and TRBJ1-2; 8 bases line up with TRBD1. The V segment lost 2 bases and the J segment 8 bases; nucleotides outside the gene matches: 10. The CDR3 runs 15 residues. Germline V gene sequence: CDR1 MDHEN, CDR2 SYDVKM. CDR3 region: CASSLVQGAQRGYTF. As DNA, the CDR3 is TGTGCCAGCAGTTTAGTCCAGGGGGCTCAGCGGGGCTACACCTTC.

The chain is built from TRBV20-1 and TRBJ2-7; 8 bases line up with TRBD1. The CDR3 totals 13 residues. V was clipped by 6 bases and J by 3 bases; unmatched bases: 7. The germline gives CDR1 DFQATT, CDR2 SNEGSKA (reference sequence). The CDR3 spells CSAGTGKVYEQYF. Written as DNA, the CDR3 is TGCAGTGCCGGGACAGGCAAGGTCTACGAGCAGTACTTC.

This chain uses TRBV5-1 with TRBJ2-7; D is uncertain. V was clipped by 0 bases and J by 2 bases, with 9 bases between them. The V gene's germline CDR1 is SGHRS and CDR2 YFSETQ. The CDR3 length is 14 residues. CDR3 sequence reads: CASSLESATYEQYF. The CDR3 nucleotides are TGCGCCAGCAGCTTGGAGTCTGCAACCTACGAGCAGTACTTC.

The chain recombines TRBV30 with TRBJ2-3; D gene unclear. The germline V and J ends were trimmed by 4 bases and 3 bases, with 8 bases remaining between them. Looked up from germline, CDR1 is GTSNPN and CDR2 is SVGIG (reference sequence). CDR3 length: 12 amino acids. The CDR3 loop is CAWTPTTDTQYF. CDR3 sequence (DNA): TGTGCCTGGACTCCCACGACAGATACGCAGTATTTT. The full variable domain, completed using reference TRBV30 and TRBJ2-3, is SQTIHQWPATLVQPVGSPLSLECTVEGTSNPNLYWYRQAAGRGLQLLFYSVGIGQISSEVPQNLSASRPQDRQFILSSKKLLLSDSGFYLCAWTPTTDTQYFGPGTRLTVL.

V usage is TRBV25-1 and J usage is TRBJ1-6; D unresolved. Germline V CDR1 and CDR2: MGHDK, SYGVNS. Trimming took off 3 bases at V and 10 bases at J, with 13 bases between the two ends. The CDR3 has 14 residues. The CDR3 DNA reads as TGTGCCAGCAGTGAGGGGTGGGGTTACTCACCCCTCCACTTT. Amino acids: CASSEGWGYSPLHF.

This chain links TRBV28 with TRBJ1-2; D gene uncertain. The germline V gene encodes CDR1 MDHEN and CDR2 SYDVKM. The V and J ends lost 1 base and 4 bases respectively, with 7 bases between them. CDR3 length equals 13 residues. CDR3 region: CASSLSAGYGYTF. The DNA of the CDR3 is TGTGCCAGCAGTTTATCCGCGGGCTATGGCTACACCTTC.

This clonotype was counted once. J is TRBJ2-2 and V is TRBV5-1, with 9 bases that match TRBD2. Germline CDR1 reads SGHRS; CDR2 reads YFSETQ. The V gene end was trimmed by 5 bases and the J gene end by 5 bases; junction bases not matched to a gene: 4. This CDR3 region has 14 residues. DNA for the CDR3: TGCGCCAGCAGTCGACTAGCGGCAACCGGGGAGCTGTTTTTT. It yields the protein CASSRLAATGELFF.

The V and J genes are TRBV20-1 and TRBJ2-3; D uncertain. This CDR3 spans 13 amino acids. V lost 3 bases to trimming and J lost 0 bases, with 7 bases between them. Germline V gene lookup returns CDR1 DFQATT and CDR2 SNEGSKA (reference sequence). The CDR3 reads CSARSRSTDTQYF. In nucleotides, the CDR3 is TGCAGTGCTAGGTCTCGCAGCACAGATACGCAGTATTTT.

This clonotype has just one count. This chain links TRBV5-4 with TRBJ2-3; D may correspond to TRBD1 or TRBD2 (6 bases each). Germline values: CDR1 SGHNT, CDR2 YYREEE (reference sequence). Trimming shortened V by 1 base and J by 2 bases, and 14 bases separated the two germline ends. The CDR3 has 16 residues. CDR3 sequence: CASSLKGGRPTDTQYF. CDR3 nucleotide sequence: TGTGCCAGCAGCTTGAAAGGGGGGCGACCCACAGATACGCAGTATTTT.

In DNA, the CDR3 is TGCAGTGCTAGCATGGGGCAGCAAAATCAGCCCCAGCATTTT. Protein sequence: CSASMGQQNQPQHF. This chain uses TRBV20-1 with TRBJ1-5; D perhaps matches TRBD1 (5 bases). There are 14 residues in the CDR3. Looked up from germline, CDR1 is DFQATT and CDR2 is SNEGSKA (reference sequence). V lost 3 bases and J lost 4, with 13 bases in between.

The gene calls are TRBV27 and TRBJ2-1; 8 bases align to TRBD2. The germline gives CDR1 MNHEY, CDR2 SMNVEV (reference sequence). CDR3 length: 16 residues. V lost 6 bases and J lost 5; bases outside the gene matches: 12. The CDR3 spells CASRRVGGAYNNEQFF. In DNA, the CDR3 is TGTGCCAGCAGGCGGGTCGGGGGGGCCTACAACAATGAGCAGTTCTTC.

The chain is built from TRBV29-1 and TRBJ1-1; no reliable D call. The CDR3 spans 13 residues. V was pared by 3 bases and J by 0 bases, with 8 bases between. Looked up from germline, CDR1 is SQVTM and CDR2 is ANQGSEA. CDR3 DNA sequence: TGCAGCGTTGACGATAGGTTGAACACTGAAGCTTTCTTT. The encoded protein is CSVDDRLNTEAFF.

The rearrangement uses TRBV29-1 and TRBJ1-1; D gene uncertain. The germline V gene encodes CDR1 SQVTM and CDR2 ANQGSEA. The CDR3 is 13 residues long. Deletions cut 4 bases from V and 2 bases from J, with 11 bases between. CDR3 nucleotides: TGCAGCGTTGGAATCCGGCCAAACACTGAAGCTTTCTTT. This sequence encodes CSVGIRPNTEAFF.

The CDR3 loop is CASSLGRLAGHYNEQFF. In nucleotides, the CDR3 is TGTGCCAGCAGCTTAGGGAGGCTAGCGGGCCACTACAATGAGCAGTTCTTC. This chain links TRBV11-2 with TRBJ2-1, with 8 positions matching TRBD2. Germline V gene lookup returns CDR1 SGHAT and CDR2 FQNNGV. This CDR3 is built from 17 residues. V was pared by 1 base and J by 3 bases, with 8 bases of the junction left unmatched.

V gene TRBV7-6 combines with J gene TRBJ2-5; perhaps TRBD2 as D (6 bases). The CDR3 length is 16 residues. Germline values: CDR1 SGHVS, CDR2 FNYEAQ. V was shortened by 4 bases and J by 5 bases, with 20 bases between the two germline ends. As DNA, the CDR3 is TGTGCCAGCAGCTCCCCCCGGGGACTCCAAGCGGAGACCCAGTACTTC. Translating it yields CASSSPRGLQAETQYF.

The chain employs TRBV20-1 and TRBJ1-2; TRBD1 matches at 9 bases. From germline, CDR1 is DFQATT and CDR2 SNEGSKA (reference sequence). Unmatched junction bases numbered 3, after V lost 4 bases and J lost 6 bases. The CDR3 totals 12 residues. The CDR3 loop is CSATGTGHGYTF. The CDR3 bases are TGCAGTGCTACAGGGACAGGGCATGGCTACACCTTC.

This sequence joins TRBV5-1 and TRBJ2-5, with TRBD1 identical over 7 bases. This CDR3 comprises 15 residues. Germline CDR1 reads SGHRS; CDR2 reads YFSETQ. V shed 2 bases and J 0 bases; nucleotides not matched to a gene: 4. CDR3 sequence (DNA): TGCGCCAGCAGCTTCAGGGACAGAGACCAAGAGACCCAGTACTTC. This translates into CASSFRDRDQETQYF.

This clonotype was seen a single time. The chain links TRBV29-1 to TRBJ2-5; 7 positions agree with TRBD2. This CDR3 contains 13 residues. CDR1 and CDR2 (germline): SQVTM, ANQGSEA. Trimming at V came to 7 bases and at J to 3 bases, leaving 8 bases not matched to a gene. This CDR3 is CSAGEGGKETQYF. The DNA of the CDR3 is TGCAGCGCCGGGGAGGGAGGCAAAGAGACCCAGTACTTC.

The chain employs TRBV29-1 and TRBJ1-5; D is unclear. Trimming pared 5 bases from V and 7 bases from J, leaving 12 bases between. Germline V CDR1 and CDR2: SQVTM, ANQGSEA. This CDR3 is 12 amino acids long. The CDR3 sequence: CSVLDGGQPQHF. The CDR3 nucleotides are TGCAGCGTTTTGGACGGAGGACAGCCCCAGCATTTT.